Listed here are 5 T cell receptor beta chains from one sample, sequenced in a study of blood T cell repertoires in COVID-19. This table comes from immunoSEQ multiplex PCR, and its TCRdb copy is limited to in-frame clones, with some not included. The data show just under 90,000 clones, 90% seen once. Sequencing input: peripheral blood. The origin of the receptors is a man in his 60s with acute or convalescent COVID-19.

As to this clone: One end of the junction varies from germline; a read error may be responsible. V usage is TRBV29-1 and J usage is TRBJ2-7; D may correspond to TRBD1 or TRBD2 (5 bases each). The germline V gene encodes CDR1 SQVTM and CDR2 ANQGSEA. CDR3 size: 14 residues. The CDR3 DNA reads TGCAGCGTTCAAGAGGGGCCACAAGTGGGGGAGCAGTACTTC. Protein sequence: CSVQEGPQVGEQYF.

The count of this clone is one. The genes are TRBV5-5 and TRBJ2-5; 7 nucleotides match TRBD1. The CDR3 is 13 residues long. Germline CDR1 reads SGHKS; CDR2 reads YYEKEE (reference sequence). Germline trimming cut 1 base from V and 3 bases from J; bases unmatched to any gene: 0. The CDR3 nucleotides are TGTGCCAGCAGCTTGACAGGGGAAGAGACCCAGTACTTC. Amino acids: CASSLTGEETQYF.

V usage is TRBV18 and J usage is TRBJ1-4; no definite D call. The CDR3 spans 23 residues. Trimming stripped 3 bases from V and 3 bases from J, with 35 bases between. The germline V gene has CDR1 KGHSH and CDR2 LQKENI. The CDR3 bases are TGTGCCAGCTCACCCCTCCCGACCGCCATAGGCAGGAGTACGAGGGCCGCTAATGAAAAACTGTTTTTT. As protein: CASSPLPTAIGRSTRAANEKLFF. Based on the CDR3 plus reference TRBV18 and TRBJ1-4, the full variable domain is NAGVMQNPRHLVRRRGQEARLRCSPMKGHSHVYWYRQLPEEGLKFMVYLQKENIIDESGMPKERFSAEFPKEGPSILRIQQVVRGDSAAYFCASSPLPTAIGRSTRAANEKLFFGSGTQLSVL.

The chain links TRBV7-2 to TRBJ2-3; 7 bases align to TRBD2. The trim removed 0 bases at V and 2 bases at J, leaving 5 bases unmatched. This CDR3 is 16 amino acids long. From germline, CDR1 is SGHTA and CDR2 FQGNSA. The CDR3 DNA reads TGTGCCAGCAGCTTAGCAGGTGCGGGGGTCACAGATACGCAGTATTTT. It encodes CASSLAGAGVTDTQYF.

This sequence joins TRBV7-2 and TRBJ1-5, with D tentatively TRBD1 (5 bases). Looked up from germline, CDR1 is SGHTA and CDR2 is FQGNSA. The CDR3 length is 13 residues. The V end was cut by 3 bases, the J end by 11 bases, with 14 bases between. CDR3 bases: TGTGCCAGCAGCTTTAAGGGGTCCAAGACCCAGCATTTT. Translating it yields CASSFKGSKTQHF.